These T cell receptor beta chains were read from a single sample in a study of blood T cell repertoires in COVID-19. The repertoire was sequenced with immunoSEQ multiplex PCR; TCRdb's copy has only in-frame clones and lacks some. The sample has roughly 150,000 clones; under 85% are singletons. The sample taken for sequencing was peripheral blood. The receptors originated from a man in his 70s with acute or convalescent COVID-19. Both conserved end residues are part of each CDR3.

cdr3_length: 16; v_call: TRBV27; cdr3_aa: CASTRTGTGDKKTQYF
cdr3_length: 14; v_call: TRBV5-1; cdr3_aa: CASSLTSGSYEQYF
cdr3_length: 18; v_call: TRBV11-3; cdr3_aa: CASSSLVGTGTNTGELFF
cdr3_length: 14; v_call: TRBV5-4; cdr3_aa: CASSLAMEAYEQYF
cdr3_length: 15; v_call: TRBV27; cdr3_aa: CASRPLPTESYEQYF
cdr3_length: 14; v_call: TRBV6-5; cdr3_aa: CASSPIDRTTEAFF
cdr3_length: 19; v_call: TRBV4-2; cdr3_aa: CASSQVSGTGTLMNTEAFF
cdr3_length: 12; v_call: TRBV27; cdr3_aa: CASGPQGFEQYF
cdr3_length: 14; v_call: TRBV29-1; cdr3_aa: CSAGGTGLGREQYF
cdr3_length: 16; v_call: TRBV4-3; cdr3_aa: CASSQNTGQGAYEQYF
cdr3_length: 15; v_call: TRBV6-6; cdr3_aa: CASRDGGSIGTEAFF
cdr3_length: 17; v_call: TRBV4-1; cdr3_aa: CASSLQTSGGPQETQYF
cdr3_length: 18; v_call: TRBV24-1; cdr3_aa: CATSETQLAGVGTGELFF
cdr3_length: 15; v_call: TRBV19; cdr3_aa: CASSIGQGSGNTIYF
cdr3_length: 16; v_call: TRBV18; cdr3_aa: CASSPTRGGSGNTIYF
cdr3_length: 16; v_call: TRBV11-3; cdr3_aa: CASSNIGGVFSGELFF
cdr3_length: 14; v_call: TRBV5-1; cdr3_aa: CASSLGQVNSPLHF
cdr3_length: 14; v_call: TRBV5-1; cdr3_aa: CASSLEDRALGYTF
cdr3_length: 15; v_call: TRBV18; cdr3_aa: CASSGPGGSSYEQYF
cdr3_length: 13; v_call: TRBV5-6; cdr3_aa: CASSRDRVGEQYF
cdr3_length: 15; v_call: TRBV5-1; cdr3_aa: CASSTWGQMNTEAFF
cdr3_length: 12; v_call: TRBV2; cdr3_aa: CASYMLGTEAFF
cdr3_length: 11; v_call: TRBV5-6; cdr3_aa: CASSLAEDLTF
cdr3_length: 13; v_call: TRBV5-8; cdr3_aa: CASSLWGTNEQFF
cdr3_length: 14; v_call: TRBV6-5; cdr3_aa: CASSSQGSGNTIYF
cdr3_length: 16; v_call: TRBV11-2; cdr3_aa: CASSTAGTASGNTIYF
cdr3_length: 13; v_call: TRBV5-6; cdr3_aa: CASQVGGLYEQYF
cdr3_length: 14; v_call: TRBV5-6; cdr3_aa: CASSLGGAYNEQFF
cdr3_length: 15; v_call: TRBV7-2; cdr3_aa: CASSTGQGRVQPQHF
cdr3_length: 13; v_call: TRBV29-1; cdr3_aa: CSSTTGTGDGYTF
cdr3_length: 14; v_call: TRBV11-2; cdr3_aa: CASSGRGNNSPLHF
cdr3_length: 16; v_call: TRBV14; cdr3_aa: CASSQARGRSYNEQFF
cdr3_length: 14; v_call: TRBV3-1/TRBV3-2; cdr3_aa: CASSQGGVNTEAFF
cdr3_length: 12; v_call: TRBV2; cdr3_aa: CASSGGDYGYTF
cdr3_length: 16; v_call: TRBV14; cdr3_aa: CASSQVRSSGVNEQFF
cdr3_length: 14; v_call: TRBV2; cdr3_aa: CASFPRGAWDTQYF
cdr3_length: 14; v_call: TRBV24-1; cdr3_aa: CATSEFGLAYEQYF
cdr3_length: 16; v_call: TRBV3-1/TRBV3-2; cdr3_aa: CASSLRLAGKVDTQYF
cdr3_length: 14; v_call: TRBV12-5; cdr3_aa: CASGRDSPARGYAF
cdr3_length: 13; v_call: TRBV11-2; cdr3_aa: CASSLDPGQGRFF
cdr3_length: 18; v_call: TRBV2; cdr3_aa: CASRGDGTGGAVDSPLHF
cdr3_length: 14; v_call: TRBV6-6; cdr3_aa: CASSLSDNNQPQHF
cdr3_length: 12; v_call: TRBV6-5; cdr3_aa: CAAGQGNTEAFF
cdr3_length: 16; v_call: TRBV4-2; cdr3_aa: CASSQESQGSNYGYTF
cdr3_length: 14; v_call: TRBV11-2; cdr3_aa: CASRLTGAASGQYF
cdr3_length: 12; v_call: TRBV10-2; cdr3_aa: CATQGQGEGYTF
cdr3_length: 15; v_call: TRBV28; cdr3_aa: CASSLARTANYGYTF
cdr3_length: 15; v_call: TRBV3-1/TRBV3-2; cdr3_aa: CASSPVASSTDTQYF
cdr3_length: 12; v_call: TRBV12-3/TRBV12-4; cdr3_aa: CASSWSVETQYF
cdr3_length: 17; v_call: TRBV12-5; cdr3_aa: CASGPYSAGGPGYTQYF
cdr3_length: 15; v_call: TRBV28; cdr3_aa: CASSSRQSSYNEQFF
cdr3_length: 16; v_call: TRBV5-1; cdr3_aa: CASSSPGGGGQETQYF
cdr3_length: 13; v_call: TRBV19; cdr3_aa: CASSRQGAYEQYF